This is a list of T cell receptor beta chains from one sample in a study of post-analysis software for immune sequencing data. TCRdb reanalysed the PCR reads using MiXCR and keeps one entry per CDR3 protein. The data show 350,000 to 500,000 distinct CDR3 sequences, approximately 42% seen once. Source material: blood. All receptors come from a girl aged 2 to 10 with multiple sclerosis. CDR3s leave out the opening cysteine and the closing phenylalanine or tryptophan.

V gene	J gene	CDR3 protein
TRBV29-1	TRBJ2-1	SGDLAGLAEAIYNEQF
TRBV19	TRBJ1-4	ASSLRQGGEKLF
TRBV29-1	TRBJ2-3	SVDSLAGTPLGTDTQY
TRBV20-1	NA	SVPEARGYEQY
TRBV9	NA	ASSVGGLAGDEQY
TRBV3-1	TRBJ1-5	ASSQDGVGSNQPQH
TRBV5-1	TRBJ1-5	ASSQGLYSNQPQH
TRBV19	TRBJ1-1	ASSIEGTGKSEAF
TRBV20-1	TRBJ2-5	SAPLPAGAIYNEQY
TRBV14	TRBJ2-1	ASSQANGPYYNEQF
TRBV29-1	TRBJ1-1	SVEGTDTEAF
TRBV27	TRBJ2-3	ASSLQPPGRQY
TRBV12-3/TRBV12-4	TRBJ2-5	ASRVTGRETQY
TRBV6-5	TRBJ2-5	ASSYSVGDWETQY
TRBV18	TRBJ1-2	ASSPAGQGDYGYT
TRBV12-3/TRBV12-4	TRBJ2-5	ASSLDHIETQY
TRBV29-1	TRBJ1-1	SVKNRKTGEAF
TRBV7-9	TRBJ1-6	ASSSTDSGNSPLH
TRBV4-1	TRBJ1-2	ASSQDRDLLYGYT
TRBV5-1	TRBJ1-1	ASRVGPMNTEAF
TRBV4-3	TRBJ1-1	ASSYERGAQTEAF
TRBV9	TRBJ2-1	ASSGTRSNEQF
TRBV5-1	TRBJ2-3	ASSFQLGDTQY
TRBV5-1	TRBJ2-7	ASSLSGGRMSEQY
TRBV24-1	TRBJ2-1	ATSDFREQF
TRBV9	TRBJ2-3	ASSTQWEGTDTQY
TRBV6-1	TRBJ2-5	ASSEARVGAQQETQY
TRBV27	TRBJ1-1	ASKLGTGWGTEAF
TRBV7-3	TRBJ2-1	ASAPSGAYTEQF
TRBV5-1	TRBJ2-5	ASSSSLAGVETQY
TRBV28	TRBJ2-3	ASSYLRWDRQY
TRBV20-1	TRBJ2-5	SAPRPPQETQY
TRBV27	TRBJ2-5	ASREFLADPKEQY
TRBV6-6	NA	ASSYGPPDKETQY
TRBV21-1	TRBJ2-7	ASSPDVYEQY
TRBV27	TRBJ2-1	ASSPSEYGMGKNEQF
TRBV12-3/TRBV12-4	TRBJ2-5	ASSLGSDQETQY
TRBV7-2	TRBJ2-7	ASSSQNSYEQY
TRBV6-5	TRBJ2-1	ASSYTGAGQF
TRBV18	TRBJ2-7	ASSLFSGRSSYEQY